The TCR beta chain described here comes from a study of OX40 agonist ivuxolimab in advanced cancers. Study context: Dose-escalation patients suffered from hepatocellular carcinoma, melanoma, renal cell or head and neck cancer. There were three patients with partial responses, one having hepatocellular carcinoma and two cutaneous melanoma.

Produced via immunoSEQ multiplex PCR; TCRdb's table is partial and in-frame only. The sample includes tens of thousands of clones, roughly 80% seen only once; the top ten take more than 20%. Germline assignment: CDR1 SGHTA and CDR2 FQGNSA. Trimming cost V 5 bases and J 4 bases; bases outside gene matches: 17. The CDR3 covers 18 residues. The material was CD4+ or CD8+ T cells sorted from blood, obtained in a trial of the OX40 agonist ivuxolimab. The chain uses TRBV7-2 and TRBJ2-7; 10 bases align to TRBD2. This receptor was obtained from an adult with an advanced solid tumor such as melanoma, head and neck, liver or kidney cancer. CDR3: CASSPVGEGTSVPYEQYF. The CDR3 DNA is TGTGCCAGCAGCCCAGTCGGAGAAGGGACTAGCGTCCCATACGAGCAGTACTTC. Filled out from reference TRBV7-2 and TRBJ2-7, the complete variable domain reads GAGVSQSPSNKVTEKGKDVELRCDPISGHTALYWYRQSLGQGLEFLIYFQGNSAPDKSGLPSDRFSAERTGGSVSTLTIQRTQQEDSAVYLCASSPVGEGTSVPYEQYFGPGTRLTVT.